The T cell receptor beta chain under discussion was sequenced for a study of blood T cells in healthy people across ages. Together with a sample-barcoded 5' primer, a J-beta primer mix was included in a second PCR lasting about 6 to 11 cycles. Every sample gave at least 2.5 million paired-end reads containing CDR3. TCRdb independently ran MiXCR on the 5' RACE reads; one entry per CDR3 protein. The table lists some 880,000 distinct CDR3 sequences, 35% to 40% of them singletons. The germline V and J ends were trimmed by 1 base and 8 bases, with 8 bases remaining between them. CDR1 SGHTA and CDR2 FQGNSA come from the germline V gene. The CDR3 is made up of 12 amino acids.

This chain links TRBV7-2 with TRBJ1-1; D not resolved. The sample taken for sequencing was blood. This receptor was identified in a young man in good health. The CDR3 region is CASSLGRYEAFF. As DNA, the CDR3 is TGTGCCAGCAGCTTAGGCCGTTACGAAGCTTTCTTT.